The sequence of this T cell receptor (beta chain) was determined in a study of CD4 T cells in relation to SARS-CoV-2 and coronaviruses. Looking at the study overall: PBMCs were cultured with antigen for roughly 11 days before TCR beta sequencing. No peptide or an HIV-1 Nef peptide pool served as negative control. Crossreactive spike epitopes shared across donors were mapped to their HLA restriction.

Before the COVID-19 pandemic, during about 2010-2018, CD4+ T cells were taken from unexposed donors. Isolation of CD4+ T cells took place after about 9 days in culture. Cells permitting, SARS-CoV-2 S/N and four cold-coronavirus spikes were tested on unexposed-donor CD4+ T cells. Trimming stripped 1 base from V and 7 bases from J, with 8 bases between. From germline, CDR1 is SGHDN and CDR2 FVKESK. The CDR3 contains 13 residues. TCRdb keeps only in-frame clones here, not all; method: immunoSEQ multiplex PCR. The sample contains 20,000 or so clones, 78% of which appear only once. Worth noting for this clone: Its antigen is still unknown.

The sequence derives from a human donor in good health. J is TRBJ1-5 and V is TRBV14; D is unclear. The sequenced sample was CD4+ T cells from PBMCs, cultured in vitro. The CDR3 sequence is CASSQGRYQPQHF. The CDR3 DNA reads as TGTGCCAGCAGCCAAGGACGTTACCAGCCCCAGCATTTT. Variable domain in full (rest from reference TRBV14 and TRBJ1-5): EAGVTQFPSHSVIEKGQTVTLRCDPISGHDNLYWYRRVMGKEIKFLLHFVKESKQDESGMPNNRFLAERTGGTYSTLKVQPAELEDSGVYFCASSQGRYQPQHFGDGTRLSIL.